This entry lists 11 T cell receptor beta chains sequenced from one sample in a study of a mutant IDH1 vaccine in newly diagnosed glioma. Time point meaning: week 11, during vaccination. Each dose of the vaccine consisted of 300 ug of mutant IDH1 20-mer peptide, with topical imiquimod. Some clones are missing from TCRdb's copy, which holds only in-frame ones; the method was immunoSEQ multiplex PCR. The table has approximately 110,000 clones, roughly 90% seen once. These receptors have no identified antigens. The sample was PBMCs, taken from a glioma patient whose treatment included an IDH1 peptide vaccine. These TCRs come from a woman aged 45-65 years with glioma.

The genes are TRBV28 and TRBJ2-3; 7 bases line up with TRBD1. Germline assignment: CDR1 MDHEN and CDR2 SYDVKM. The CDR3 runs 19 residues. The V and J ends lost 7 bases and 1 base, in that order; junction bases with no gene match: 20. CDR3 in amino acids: CASNSPRQGYPPRTDTQYF. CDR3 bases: TGTGCCAGCAACTCGCCCCGACAGGGATACCCTCCTCGCACAGATACGCAGTATTTT.

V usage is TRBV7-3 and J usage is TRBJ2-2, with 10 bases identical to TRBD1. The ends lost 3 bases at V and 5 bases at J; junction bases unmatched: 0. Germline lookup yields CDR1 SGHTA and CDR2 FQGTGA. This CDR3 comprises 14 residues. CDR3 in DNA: TGTGCCAGCAGCTTGGACAGGGGGACCGGGGAGCTGTTTTTT. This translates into CASSLDRGTGELFF.

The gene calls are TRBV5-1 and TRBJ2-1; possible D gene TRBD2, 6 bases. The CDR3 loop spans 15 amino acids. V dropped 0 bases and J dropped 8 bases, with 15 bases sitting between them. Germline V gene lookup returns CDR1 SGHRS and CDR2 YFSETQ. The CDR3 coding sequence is TGCGCCAGCAGCTTGGTGCCACCTCCGGGGGATGAGCAGTTCTTC. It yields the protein CASSLVPPPGDEQFF.

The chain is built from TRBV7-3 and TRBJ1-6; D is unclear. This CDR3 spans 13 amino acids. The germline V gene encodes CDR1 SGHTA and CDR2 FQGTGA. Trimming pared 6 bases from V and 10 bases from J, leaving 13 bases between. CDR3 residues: CASSYGGSSPLHF. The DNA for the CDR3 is TGTGCCAGCAGTTATGGAGGGAGCTCACCCCTCCACTTT.

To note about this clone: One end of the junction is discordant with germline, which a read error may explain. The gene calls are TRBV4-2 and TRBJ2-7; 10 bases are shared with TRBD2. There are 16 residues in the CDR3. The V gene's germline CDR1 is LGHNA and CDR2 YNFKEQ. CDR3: CTSSLFYQREGYEQYF. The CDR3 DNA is TGTACCAGCAGCCTGTTCTACCAGCGGGAGGGGTACGAGCAGTACTTC.

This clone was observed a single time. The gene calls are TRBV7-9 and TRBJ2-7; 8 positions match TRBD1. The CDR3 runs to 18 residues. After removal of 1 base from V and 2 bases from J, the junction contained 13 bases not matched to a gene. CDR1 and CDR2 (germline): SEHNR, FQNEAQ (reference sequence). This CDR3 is CASSLGERQGPIAYEQYF. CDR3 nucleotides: TGTGCCAGCAGCTTAGGGGAGAGACAGGGGCCGATAGCCTACGAGCAGTACTTC. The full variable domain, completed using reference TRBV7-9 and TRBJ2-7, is DTGVSQNPRHKITKRGQNVTFRCDPISEHNRLYWYRQTLGQGPEFLTYFQNEAQLEKSRLLSDRFSAERPKGSFSTLEIQRTEQGDSAMYLCASSLGERQGPIAYEQYFGPGTRLTVT.

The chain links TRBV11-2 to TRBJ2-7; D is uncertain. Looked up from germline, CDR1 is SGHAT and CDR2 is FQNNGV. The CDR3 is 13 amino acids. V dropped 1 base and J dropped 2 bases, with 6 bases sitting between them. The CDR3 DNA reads TGTGCCAGCAGCTTAGTGATAACCTACGAGCAGTACTTC. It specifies CASSLVITYEQYF.

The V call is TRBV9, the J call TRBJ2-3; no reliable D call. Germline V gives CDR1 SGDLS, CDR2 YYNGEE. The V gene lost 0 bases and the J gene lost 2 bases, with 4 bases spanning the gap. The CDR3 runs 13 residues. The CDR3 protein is CASSVGDTDTQYF. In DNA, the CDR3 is TGTGCCAGCAGCGTAGGGGACACAGATACGCAGTATTTT.

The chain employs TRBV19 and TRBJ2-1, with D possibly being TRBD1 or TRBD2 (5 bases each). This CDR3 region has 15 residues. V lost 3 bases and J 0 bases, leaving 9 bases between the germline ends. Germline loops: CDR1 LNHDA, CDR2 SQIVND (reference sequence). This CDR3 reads CASSMGVPSYNEQFF. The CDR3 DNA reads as TGTGCCAGTAGTATGGGGGTCCCCTCCTACAATGAGCAGTTCTTC.

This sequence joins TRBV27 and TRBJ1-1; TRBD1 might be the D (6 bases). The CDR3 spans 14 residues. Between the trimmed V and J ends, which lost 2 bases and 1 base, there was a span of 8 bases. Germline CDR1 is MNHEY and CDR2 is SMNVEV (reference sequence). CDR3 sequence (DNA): TGTGCCAGCAGTTTAAGGGGGGGGAACACTGAAGCTTTCTTT. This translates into CASSLRGGNTEAFF.

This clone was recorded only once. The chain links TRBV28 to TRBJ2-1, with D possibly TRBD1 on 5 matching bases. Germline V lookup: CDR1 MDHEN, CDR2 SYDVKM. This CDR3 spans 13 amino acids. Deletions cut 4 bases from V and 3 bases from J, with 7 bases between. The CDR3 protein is CASSYDSYNEQFF. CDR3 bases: TGTGCCAGCAGTTACGACAGCTACAATGAGCAGTTCTTC.